This TCR beta chain came from a study of CD8 T cells in Susac syndrome. It was with random hexamers that 0.5 to 1 ug RNA was reverse transcribed. TCRdb recomputed calls from the immunoSEQ multiplex PCR reads with MiXCR, one row per CDR3 protein. This table has about 150,000 distinct CDR3 sequences, 85% to 95% appearing once. This CDR3 is 15 amino acids long. Per the germline V gene, CDR1 is SEHNR and CDR2 is FQNEAQ (reference sequence). Deletions cut 4 bases from V and 1 base from J, with 14 bases between. The chain recombines TRBV7-9 with TRBJ2-7, with D tentatively TRBD1 (6 bases). Sequencing was performed on CD4+ T cells from PBMCs. This receptor was identified in a human donor with Susac syndrome. DNA for the CDR3: TGTGCCAGCAGCTCTTACAGCCAGGGGTCCTACGAGCAGTACTTC. This sequence encodes CASSSYSQGSYEQYF.